This TCR beta chain was sequenced for a study of T cells in Graves' hyperthyroidism and ophthalmopathy. The CDR3 extends over 15 amino acids. Germline CDR1 and CDR2: MGHRA and YSYEKL. Trimming at V came to 4 bases and at J to 2 bases, leaving 3 bases not matched to a gene. Study-wide results and limits: A model of 13 V-J pairs discriminated ophthalmopathy from stable hyperthyroidism.

The source material, RNA transcripts, was used to amplify TCR beta CDR3 regions. HTBI primers were used for first-round RT-PCR of the TCR CDR3. One entry per CDR3 protein results from TCRdb running MiXCR on the multiplex PCR reads. The table shows roughly 170,000 distinct CDR3 sequences, with about 18% occurring only once. As to this clonotype: What it recognizes is unknown.

Sequencing was done on a sample of blood. The clonotype was recovered from a woman aged 45-65 years with Graves' hyperthyroidism. The V call is TRBV4-1, the J call TRBJ1-1; 11 positions agree with TRBD1. CDR3: CASSRGTGGNTEAFF. CDR3 in DNA: TGCGCCAGCAGCCGCGGGACAGGGGGAAACACTGAAGCTTTCTTT.